The 25 T cell receptor beta chains presented below share a single source sample, sequenced in a study of response to subunit inactivated influenza vaccine. From the RT-PCR reads, TCRdb called clonotypes with MiXCR, one entry per CDR3 protein. The sample gives around 760,000 distinct CDR3 sequences, approximately 15% of which show up once; 6.5% to 8.5% is in the top ten. The sample was PBMCs from blood, taken 14 to 15 days before vaccination. These receptors originate from a man aged 50 or older who received an inactivated influenza vaccine.

This clonotype turned up a few times. V gene TRBV10-3 combines with J gene TRBJ2-7; the D gene is possibly TRBD1 (6 bases). This CDR3 spans 13 amino acids. V was cut by 4 bases and J by 6 bases, with 13 bases left in between. Germline loops: CDR1 ENHRY, CDR2 SYGVKD. CDR3 in amino acids: CAISGQVEGEQYF. DNA of the CDR3: TGTGCCATCAGTGGACAGGTCGAAGGCGAGCAGTACTTC.

Many counts were recorded for this clonotype. This chain connects TRBV5-6 to TRBJ1-3, with unresolved D. Germline V CDR1 and CDR2: SGHDT, YYEEEE. CDR3 length equals 14 residues. The V end lost 2 bases, the J end lost 2 bases, and 8 bases lay between the germline ends. The DNA for the CDR3 is TGTGCCAGCAGCTTTCCGGGTACTGGAAACACCATATATTTT. Its translation is CASSFPGTGNTIYF. Filled out from reference TRBV5-6 and TRBJ1-3, the complete variable domain reads DAGVTQSPTHLIKTRGQQVTLRCSPKSGHDTVSWYQQALGQGPQFIFQYYEEEERQRGNFPDRFSGHQFPNYSSELNVNALLLGDSALYLCASSFPGTGNTIYFGEGSWLTVV.

This clonotype was seen a handful of times. V usage is TRBV4-3 and J usage is TRBJ2-1; maybe TRBD2 (5 bases). Germline lookup yields CDR1 LGHNA and CDR2 YSLEER. V lost 0 bases and J 0 bases, leaving 12 bases between the germline ends. CDR3 size: 17 residues. The CDR3 nucleotides are TGCGCCAGCAGCCAAGAAGCCGGGATTAACTCCTACAATGAGCAGTTCTTC. Translated, it gives CASSQEAGINSYNEQFF.

This clonotype has only a few counts. V usage is TRBV29-1 and J usage is TRBJ1-4; no clear D. The CDR3 sequence is 12 residues long. Germline V gene lookup returns CDR1 SQVTM and CDR2 ANQGSEA. The V end was cut by 5 bases, the J end by 0 bases, with 4 bases between. The CDR3 is CSVSATNEKLFF. The CDR3 bases are TGCAGCGTTAGTGCAACTAATGAAAAACTGTTTTTT.

This clonotype came up many times. V usage is TRBV28 and J usage is TRBJ1-6, with 9 nucleotides matching TRBD1. The CDR3 is made up of 16 amino acids. J gave up 9 bases and V 5 bases, and 11 bases lay outside the gene matches. Germline CDR1 reads MDHEN; CDR2 reads SYDVKM. The CDR3 sequence is CASSPPGQGVGSPLHF. The CDR3, as DNA: TGTGCCAGCAGTCCTCCGGGACAGGGAGTGGGTTCACCCCTCCACTTT.

This clonotype was detected many times. The chain links TRBV5-1 to TRBJ1-2; tentatively, D is TRBD1 (6 bases). Germline CDR1 and CDR2: SGHRS and YFSETQ. The V end was cut by 4 bases, the J end by 11 bases, with 15 bases between. This CDR3 contains 12 residues. The CDR3 coding sequence is TGCGCCAGCAGCACCGGACAGAGGGGGTACACCTTC. Its protein is CASSTGQRGYTF.

J is TRBJ2-7 and V is TRBV6-6; D is undetermined. The CDR3 extends over 13 amino acids. Germline V gene lookup returns CDR1 MNHNY and CDR2 SVGAGI (reference sequence). The V and J ends lost 6 bases and 4 bases respectively, with 13 bases between them. CDR3 sequence reads: CASSWVPQYEQYF. The CDR3 region has the DNA TGTGCCAGCAGCTGGGTTCCTCAATACGAGCAGTACTTC.

V gene TRBV27 combines with J gene TRBJ2-7; D unresolved. The V gene's germline CDR1 is MNHEY and CDR2 SMNVEV (reference sequence). V lost 5 bases, J lost 0 bases, and 17 bases lay in between. The CDR3 length is 16 residues. This CDR3 is CASSPRSSRDSYEQYF. The CDR3, as DNA: TGTGCCAGCAGTCCCCGATCGTCTAGGGACTCCTACGAGCAGTACTTC.

This clonotype has more than one count but fewer than ten. The chain has TRBV6-5 and TRBJ2-2; D gene unclear. The CDR3 runs to 16 residues. Trimming shortened V by 0 bases and J by 6 bases, and 14 bases separated the two germline ends. CDR1 is MNHEY, CDR2 SVGAGI, per germline. CDR3 coding DNA: TGTGCCAGCAGTTACTCGCTCCATCCGCGGTCCGGGGAGCTGTTTTTT. Translation gives CASSYSLHPRSGELFF.

CDR3 in DNA: TGTGCCAGCAGCTCTGGAGCGGGCCCCCAAGAGACCCAGTACTTC. Translation gives CASSSGAGPQETQYF. The chain joins TRBV7-8 to TRBJ2-5; D may be TRBD2 (6 bases). V was cut by 4 bases and J by 1 base, with 13 bases left in between. CDR3 length equals 15 residues. Germline lookup yields CDR1 SGHVS and CDR2 FQNEAQ. Full variable domain (missing parts from reference TRBV7-8 and TRBJ2-5): GAGVSQSPRYKVAKRGQDVALRCDPISGHVSLFWYQQALGQGPEFLTYFQNEAQLDKSGLPSDRFFAERPEGSVSTLKIQRTQQEDSAVYLCASSSGAGPQETQYFGPGTRLLVL.

This clonotype turned up a few times. The V and J genes are TRBV7-8 and TRBJ2-5; 9 bases line up with TRBD2. J was trimmed by 1 base and V by 5 bases; bases with no gene match: 11. The CDR3 runs 17 residues. CDR1 is SGHVS, CDR2 FQNEAQ, per germline. This CDR3 is CASSPSGGRASQETQYF. For the CDR3, the DNA is TGTGCCAGCAGCCCCTCTGGCGGGAGGGCCTCCCAAGAGACCCAGTACTTC.

This clonotype was seen more than once but under ten times. One junction end disagrees with the germline gene, perhaps due to a read error. The gene calls are TRBV12-3 or TRBV12-4 and TRBJ2-3; a possible D gene is TRBD1 (5 bases). This CDR3 spans 11 amino acids. Here the CDR3 DNA reads TGTGCCAGCAGTTTAGCGCAAGACCAGGGTTTT. Translation: CASSLAQDQGF.

This clonotype was seen many times. The V and J genes are TRBV9 and TRBJ1-1; D gene unclear. The CDR3 contains 13 residues. CDR1 and CDR2 (germline): SGDLS, YYNGEE. Trimming took 0 bases from V and 6 from J, leaving 9 bases between them. The CDR3 loop reads CASSVGTVSEAFF. As DNA, the CDR3 is TGTGCCAGCAGCGTAGGGACGGTATCTGAAGCTTTCTTT. The whole variable domain, filled in from reference TRBV9 and TRBJ1-1, reads DSGVTQTPKHLITATGQRVTLRCSPRSGDLSVYWYQQSLDQGLQFLIQYYNGEERAKGNILERFSAQQFPDLHSELNLSSLELGDSALYFCASSVGTVSEAFFGQGTRLTVV.

This clonotype was counted many times. This chain links TRBV12-3 or TRBV12-4 with TRBJ2-7; 8 nucleotides match TRBD1. Trimming took 9 bases from V and 2 from J; bases not matched to a gene: 6. The CDR3 length is 13 residues. The CDR3, as DNA: TGTGCCAGTCGCAGGGGGCGAACCTACGAGCAGTACTTC. It yields the protein CASRRGRTYEQYF.

This rearrangement joins TRBV27 to TRBJ1-5; TRBD1 might be the D (6 bases). CDR1 is MNHEY, CDR2 SMNVEV, per germline (reference sequence). The V end was cut by 2 bases, the J end by 9 bases, with 14 bases between. The CDR3 covers 14 residues. The CDR3 DNA follows: TGTGCCAGCAGTTTAGTCAGGGGCACCGGGCCCCAGCATTTT. This translates into CASSLVRGTGPQHF.

This chain links TRBV4-2 with TRBJ2-5; D may match TRBD1 or TRBD2 (7 bases each). This CDR3 spans 16 amino acids. Trimming took 0 bases from V and 5 from J, leaving 16 bases between them. Germline V lookup: CDR1 LGHNA, CDR2 YNFKEQ. The CDR3 reads CASSQEEAGGGETQYF. CDR3 DNA sequence: TGTGCCAGCAGCCAAGAGGAGGCAGGGGGAGGGGAGACCCAGTACTTC.

The J gene is TRBJ2-2, the V gene TRBV20-1, with D perhaps matching TRBD2 (6 bases). Trimming left V 4 bases short and J 4 bases short, with 10 bases between. The CDR3 loop spans 13 amino acids. Per germline, CDR1 DFQATT and CDR2 SNEGSKA (reference sequence). The CDR3 nucleotides are TGCAGTGCTACCGGAGGGGTCACCGGGGAGCTGTTTTTT. As protein: CSATGGVTGELFF.

This clonotype was seen a handful of times. The chain employs TRBV20-1 and TRBJ1-6; D gene uncertain. The V gene lost 0 bases and the J gene lost 4 bases, with 10 bases spanning the gap. CDR1 DFQATT and CDR2 SNEGSKA come from the germline V gene (reference sequence). This CDR3 contains 15 residues. The CDR3 is CSAREGSLYNSPLHF. The CDR3 coding sequence is TGCAGTGCTAGAGAAGGTTCTCTTTATAATTCACCCCTCCACTTT.

J is TRBJ2-1 and V is TRBV20-1; a possible D gene is TRBD1 (6 bases). V lost 8 bases and J lost 5, with 10 bases in between. The CDR3 is made up of 11 amino acids. Looked up from germline, CDR1 is DFQATT and CDR2 is SNEGSKA (reference sequence). Here the CDR3 reads CSPGTNNEQFF. The CDR3 coding sequence is TGCAGTCCCGGGACAAACAATGAGCAGTTCTTC.

Here the CDR3 reads CASSRTMSSYNEQFF. As DNA, the CDR3 is TGTGCCAGCAGCCGGACTATGAGCTCCTACAATGAGCAGTTCTTC. The J gene is TRBJ2-1, the V gene TRBV6-2 or TRBV6-3; TRBD2 is a possible D gene (6 bases). The germline CDR1 and CDR2 sequences are MNHEY and SVGEGT. The CDR3 runs 15 residues. V was cut by 6 bases and J by 0 bases, with 12 bases left in between.

V and J are TRBV5-1 and TRBJ2-6, with TRBD1 matching over 7 bases. The trim removed 4 bases at V and 2 bases at J, leaving 6 bases unmatched. In germline, CDR1 is SGHRS, CDR2 YFSETQ. The CDR3 spans 16 residues. CDR3 DNA: TGCGCCAGCAGCCCGACAGGGCTAACTGGGGCCAACGTCCTGACTTTC. Translated, it gives CASSPTGLTGANVLTF.

Only a few counts were recorded for this clonotype. V and J are TRBV5-6 and TRBJ2-5; D not certain. CDR1 and CDR2 (germline): SGHDT, YYEEEE. Trimming stripped 1 base from V and 5 bases from J, with 15 bases between. The CDR3 contains 15 residues. CDR3 protein: CASSLKVPLRETQYF. The DNA for the CDR3 is TGTGCCAGCAGCTTGAAGGTCCCCCTACGGGAGACCCAGTACTTC.

This clonotype was seen only a few times. The chain joins TRBV11-1 to TRBJ1-4; 11 bases match TRBD1. The ends lost 5 bases at V and 6 bases at J; junction bases unmatched: 17. Germline V gene sequence: CDR1 SGHAT, CDR2 FQDESV (reference sequence). CDR3 length: 19 amino acids. This CDR3 reads CASSPASGTGGETDEKLFF. The CDR3 nucleotides are TGTGCCAGCAGCCCCGCCTCCGGGACAGGGGGAGAGACGGATGAAAAACTGTTTTTT. Supplemented by reference TRBV11-1 and TRBJ1-4, the full variable domain reads EAEVAQSPRYKITEKSQAVAFWCDPISGHATLYWYRQILGQGPELLVQFQDESVVDDSQLPKDRFSAERLKGVDSTLKIQPAELGDSAMYLCASSPASGTGGETDEKLFFGSGTQLSVL.

The V gene is TRBV27, the J gene TRBJ1-6; 8 nucleotides line up with TRBD1. The germline V gene has CDR1 MNHEY and CDR2 SMNVEV (reference sequence). This CDR3 has 16 amino acids. V was clipped by 2 bases and J by 8 bases; unmatched bases: 8. The CDR3 DNA reads as TGTGCCAGCAGTTTAGGACAGGGTTTTAAGGATTCACCCCTCCACTTT. Residues: CASSLGQGFKDSPLHF.

The genes are TRBV5-1 and TRBJ2-5, with D possibly being TRBD1 (6 bases). The CDR3 length is 13 residues. Trimming stripped 7 bases from V and 4 bases from J, with 14 bases between. Germline values: CDR1 SGHRS, CDR2 YFSETQ. The CDR3 DNA sequence: TGCGCCAGCGGGGCAGGGGCCAGAGAGACCCAGTACTTC. It yields the protein CASGAGARETQYF. Together with reference TRBV5-1 and TRBJ2-5, the CDR3 gives the full variable domain: KAGVTQTPRYLIKTRGQQVTLSCSPISGHRSVSWYQQTPGQGLQFLFEYFSETQRNKGNFPGRFSGRQFSNSRSEMNVSTLELGDSALYLCASGAGARETQYFGPGTRLLVL.